The 2 T cell receptor beta chains below all came from one sample that was sequenced in a study of cytomegalovirus exposure and HLA in healthy donors. The PCR made use of 60 Vbeta and 13 Jbeta primers. TCRdb's table, derived via immunoSEQ multiplex PCR, lists solely in-frame clones and lacks some. The sample records around 41,000 clones, approximately 75% being singletons. Sequences were obtained from PBMCs. The receptors were sampled from a middle-aged man in good health and CMV-seronegative.

The chain combines TRBV15 with TRBJ2-2, with a tentative D call TRBD2 (5 bases). The CDR3 totals 15 residues. Germline CDR1 LNHNV, CDR2 YYDKDF (reference sequence). V shed 2 bases and J shed 1 base, with 8 bases lying between them. As DNA, the CDR3 is TGTGCCACCAGCAGAACGGACTTGAACACCGGGGAGCTGTTTTTT. Translating it yields CATSRTDLNTGELFF.

The rearrangement links TRBV9 to TRBJ2-3; D is perhaps TRBD2 (7 bases). CDR1 is SGDLS, CDR2 YYNGEE, per germline. The CDR3 extends over 15 amino acids. V lost 4 bases to trimming and J lost 0 bases, with 12 bases between them. CDR3 sequence reads: CASSSGGASTDTQYF. The CDR3 nucleotides are TGTGCCAGCAGCTCGGGGGGCGCTAGCACAGATACGCAGTATTTT.